The T cell receptor beta chain under discussion was sequenced for a study of human T cells and chemical hapten exposure. In this sample, this clonotype turned up many times. TCRdb recomputed calls from the RACE reads with MiXCR, one row per CDR3 protein. The repertoire consists of approximately 320,000 distinct CDR3 sequences, with around 5.5% occurring once and the leading ten covering approximately 8.2%. Stated time point: pre-sensitization, week 0. Documented treatment: therapeutic diphenylcyclopropenone sensitization with weekly scalp DPC. With 1 base removed from V and 8 bases from J, the gap between germline ends came to 18 bases. The CDR3 runs 15 residues. The germline V gene encodes CDR1 DFQATT and CDR2 SNEGSKA (reference sequence).

The receptor was derived from a woman aged 18-29 years with alopecia areata. Some clones in this sample may be carry-over from other donors' samples. The V gene is TRBV20-1, the J gene TRBJ2-4, with a possible D match to TRBD2 (5 bases). The sequenced sample was whole blood, obtained in connection with sensitization to the hapten diphenylcyclopropenone (DPC). The chain's CDR3 is CSARGPTGDVHIQYF. In nucleotides, the CDR3 is TGCAGTGCTAGAGGCCCGACCGGGGATGTGCACATTCAGTACTTC.